This T cell receptor (beta chain) comes out of a study of blood T cells in healthy people across ages. Findings of the study overall: Researchers report that TCR beta diversity correlated strongly with naive T cell percentage. Older age went with lower TCR beta diversity per million T cells, in a roughly linear way.

Using a J-beta primer mix together with a sample-barcoded 5' primer, a second PCR was run for roughly 6 to 11 cycles. Each cDNA molecule was tagged by a template-switch adaptor that had 12 random nucleotides. TCRdb processed the 5' RACE reads anew with MiXCR; each CDR3 protein has one entry. The sample holds fewer than 800,000 distinct CDR3 sequences, around 48% seen once. This clonotype was detected once. Its matching antigen is unknown. The sample was blood. The receptor's source is a woman aged 60-75 years in good health.

In DNA form, the CDR3 reads TGTGCCAGCAGCTCGACTAGATCTTACGGTGAGCAGTTCTTC. Translated: CASSSTRSYGEQFF. The chain links TRBV5-4 to TRBJ2-1; TRBD2 might be the D (6 bases). CDR3 size: 14 residues. V was clipped by 3 bases and J by 9 bases, with 16 bases between them. In germline, CDR1 is SGHNT, CDR2 YYREEE (reference sequence).